This TCR beta chain was identified in a study of Ad26.COV2.S vaccination and SARS-CoV-2 variants. Findings and caveats of the study: After vaccination, reports described spike-specific CD8+ and CD4+ T cell responses as showing substantial breadth.

Trimming removed 3 bases at V and 5 bases at J, with 13 bases between. From germline, CDR1 is MNHNS and CDR2 SASEGT. CDR3 length: 14 amino acids. Produced via immunoSEQ multiplex PCR; TCRdb's table is partial and in-frame only. Among some 290,000 clones listed, over 80% were seen once. Turning to this clone: Its antigen is unknown.

Treatment meaning: around 19 received Ad26.COV2.S at low or high dose, single or two shots; 5 received placebo; per-sample allocation not given. Each sample was drawn 63 days after the first injection (of vaccine or placebo). An Ad26 vector expressing Wuhan-strain SARS-CoV-2 spike constituted the vaccine. This TCR was sampled from a person between 18 and 65 years old who received the Ad26.COV2.S COVID-19 vaccine or a placebo. This chain joins TRBV6-1 and TRBJ2-5; D tentatively reads TRBD1 or TRBD2 (6 bases each). Sequencing was performed on peripheral blood, taken in a trial of Ad26.COV2.S vaccine versus placebo. This chain's CDR3 is CASSEEGDGETQYF. CDR3 in DNA: TGTGCCAGCAGTGAGGAGGGGGACGGGGAGACCCAGTACTTC.